Sequencing of this TCR beta chain was carried out in a study of naive and memory T cell subsets. Ligated cDNA underwent four rounds of PCR with nested alpha and beta constant region primers and SP2. TCRdb recomputed calls from the 5' RACE reads with MiXCR, one row per CDR3 protein. The sample has about 62,000 distinct CDR3 sequences; 6.5% to 9% are singletons. CDR1 SQVTM and CDR2 ANQGSEA come from the germline V gene. This CDR3 is 12 amino acids long. The V end was cut by 4 bases, the J end by 1 base, with 6 bases between. TCR cDNA received a 3' ligated oligonucleotide that carried a UMI. The source of this sequence is a female donor in good health. This chain uses TRBV29-1 with TRBJ2-3; D call uncertain. The CDR3 DNA follows: TGCAGCGTTGGTGTCGGCACAGATACGCAGTATTTT. It yields the protein CSVGVGTDTQYF.